The T cell receptor (beta chain) under discussion was sequenced for a study of cytomegalovirus exposure and HLA in healthy donors. General study findings and limits: Later analysis identified a missense DCLRE1C variant that was linked to TCR beta V- and J-gene trimming. TCR beta chains associated with HLA were, in a later analysis, more clonally expanded than equally common others.

Primers included in the PCR were 60 Vbeta and 13 Jbeta primers. Libraries were prepared by immunoSEQ multiplex PCR; TCRdb keeps only in-frame clonotypes and omits some of them. Here the sample spans about 76,000 clones, 60% to 75% being singletons. A word on this clone: What it binds is unknown.

With 6 bases clipped from V and 1 base from J, the junction kept 2 bases outside the gene matches. The CDR3 totals 15 residues. In germline, CDR1 is MRHNA, CDR2 SNTAGT. What was sequenced was PBMCs. The genes are TRBV6-4 and TRBJ2-2; 10 bases map to TRBD2. This TCR derives from a woman aged 40 to 50 in good health and CMV-seropositive. The CDR3 reads CASRASGGNTGELFF. Written as DNA, the CDR3 is TGTGCCAGCAGAGCTAGCGGGGGGAACACCGGGGAGCTGTTTTTT.